Presented here are 6 T cell receptor beta chains from one specimen sequenced in a study of shared clonotypes between healthy human individuals. The protocol was immunoSEQ multiplex PCR, while the TCRdb copy is restricted to in-frame clones and leaves out a portion. The sample contains about 800,000 clones, 95% to 97% of which appear only once. In the naive CD8 group, cells lacked CD45RO and were positively selected for CCR7, so terminally differentiated effector memory CD45RA+ cells were left out. Sequencing used naive CD8+ T cells sorted from blood. Receptor source: a man aged 30-40 years in good health.

This sequence joins TRBV28 and TRBJ1-4; the D is unclear. CDR1 and CDR2 (germline): MDHEN, SYDVKM. The CDR3 has 15 amino acids. Trimming pared 6 bases from V and 0 bases from J, leaving 11 bases between. CDR3 loop: CASRTTFATNEKLFF. CDR3 in DNA: TGTGCCAGCAGGACGACCTTTGCAACTAATGAAAAACTGTTTTTT.

The V gene is TRBV29-1, the J gene TRBJ1-1; TRBD1 matches 7 bases. The V gene's germline CDR1 is SQVTM and CDR2 ANQGSEA. The CDR3 sequence is 12 residues long. V lost 6 bases, J lost 5 bases, and 6 bases stayed unmatched. Here the CDR3 DNA reads TGCAGCGTAACAGGGGAGAGGACTGAAGCTTTCTTT. This sequence encodes CSVTGERTEAFF.

The chain has TRBV9 and TRBJ2-1; perhaps D is TRBD1 or TRBD2 (6 bases each). V lost 1 base to trimming and J lost 3 bases, with 17 bases between them. Germline lookup yields CDR1 SGDLS and CDR2 YYNGEE. This CDR3 is 17 amino acids long. In DNA form, the CDR3 reads TGTGCCAGCAGCGTATCCGCCGCGCGGGACAACTACAATGAGCAGTTCTTC. Protein: CASSVSAARDNYNEQFF.

This sequence joins TRBV9 and TRBJ2-2; the D call may be TRBD1 or TRBD2 (6 bases each). The CDR3 is 17 residues long. Germline CDR1 is SGDLS and CDR2 is YYNGEE. The V gene lost 4 bases and the J gene lost 0 bases, with 16 bases spanning the gap. CDR3 nucleotide sequence: TGTGCCAGCAGCCACCCTGGGGGGCTAGCGAACACCGGGGAGCTGTTTTTT. Translated: CASSHPGGLANTGELFF.

The V call is TRBV4-3, the J call TRBJ2-7; the D is unclear. Germline V lookup: CDR1 LGHNA, CDR2 YSLEER. The CDR3 extends over 14 amino acids. The ends were cut back, 1 base at V and 3 bases at J, with 10 bases in the middle. DNA for the CDR3: TGCGCCAGCAGCCAAGCTCCCGGTCTCTACGAGCAGTACTTC. Translation gives CASSQAPGLYEQYF.

The chain has TRBV7-9 and TRBJ2-7, with 7 bases aligning to TRBD1. The CDR3 has 14 amino acids. Germline loops: CDR1 SEHNR, CDR2 FQNEAQ (reference sequence). V was clipped by 5 bases and J by 3 bases; unmatched bases: 7. This CDR3 reads CASSHRQGNYEQYF. DNA for the CDR3: TGTGCCAGCAGCCATAGACAGGGTAACTACGAGCAGTACTTC.